A selection of T cell receptor beta chains follows, all from one sample in a study of radiation and T cells in renal cell carcinoma. Profiled with immunoSEQ multiplex PCR; TCRdb holds only in-frame clones, not every one. The sample gives tens of thousands of clones, 89% of which show up once; 5% to 7.5% is in the top ten. The source material was blood, sampled from a patient whose treatment included radiotherapy and nephrectomy. These receptors all stem from a woman in her 70s with renal cell carcinoma. The CDR3 runs from the conserved cysteine through the conserved F or W. D genes are given only for firm matches.

V gene	D gene	CDR3 length	J gene	CDR3 DNA	CDR3 protein
TRBV9	.	15	TRBJ2-5	TGTGCCAGCAGCGTTCGCGGGGAGTATTGGGAGACCCAGTACTTC	CASSVRGEYWETQYF
TRBV5-4	TRBD1	15	TRBJ2-1	TGTGCCAGCAGCTTGGTGTGGCCAGGGGGCAATGAGCAGTTCTTC	CASSLVWPGGNEQFF
TRBV4-1	.	17	TRBJ2-2	TGCGCCAGCAGCCAAGAAGAGACGGGGGTCAGAACCGGGGAGCTGTTTTTT	CASSQEETGVRTGELFF
TRBV10-3	.	14	TRBJ2-3	TGTGCCATCATGGTGTCAGGGGACACAGATACGCAGTATTTT	CAIMVSGDTDTQYF
TRBV4-3	.	14	TRBJ2-3	TGCGCCAGCAGCCAAGATGCGGTACTAGATACGCAGTATTTT	CASSQDAVLDTQYF
TRBV5-8	TRBD1	15	TRBJ1-5	TGTGCCAGCAGCCCCAGGGGGATGGGCAATCAGCCCCAGCATTTT	CASSPRGMGNQPQHF
TRBV4-2	TRBD1	16	TRBJ1-2	TGTGCCAGCAGCCAAAACCAGGGGGAGGTAAACTATGGCTACACCTTC	CASSQNQGEVNYGYTF
TRBV7-8	.	14	TRBJ2-2	TGTGCCAGCAGCTTGATAGCCTATACCGGGGAGCTGTTTTTT	CASSLIAYTGELFF
TRBV7-8	.	17	TRBJ1-1	TGTGCCAGCAGCTTAGATCGCTTGCCAGGGGTGAACACTGAAGCTTTCTTT	CASSLDRLPGVNTEAFF
TRBV5-4	.	14	TRBJ2-4	TGTGCCAGCAGCTTGATAGGAGGGGGAAACATTCAGTACTTC	CASSLIGGGNIQYF
TRBV21-1	.	16	TRBJ1-5	TGTGCCAGCAGCAAAGGAGTCGGAGGTCTCAATCAGCCCCAGCATTTT	CASSKGVGGLNQPQHF
TRBV7-8	.	18	TRBJ2-3	TGTGCCAGCAACCCCCTCGTTGCGGGCGGGGTTAGCACAGATACGCAGTATTTT	CASNPLVAGGVSTDTQYF
TRBV19	.	14	TRBJ1-3	TGTGCCAGTAGTATTGCGGGGACAGGAAACACCATATATTTT	CASSIAGTGNTIYF
TRBV30	TRBD2	15	TRBJ2-3	TGTGCCTGGAATACCCGGGGGGGACGATCAGATACGCAGTATTTT	CAWNTRGGRSDTQYF
TRBV11-2	TRBD2	16	TRBJ2-1	TGTGCCAGCAGCTTATCTAGCGGGGGTTTCTACAATGAGCAGTTCTTC	CASSLSSGGFYNEQFF
TRBV2	TRBD1	14	TRBJ1-1	TGTGCCAGCAGCCGAGGACAGGGGGGCACTGAAGCTTTCTTT	CASSRGQGGTEAFF
TRBV28	TRBD1	16	TRBJ1-5	TGTGCCAGCAGTTTCCCCCTTGGGACAGGCAATCAGCCCCAGCATTTT	CASSFPLGTGNQPQHF